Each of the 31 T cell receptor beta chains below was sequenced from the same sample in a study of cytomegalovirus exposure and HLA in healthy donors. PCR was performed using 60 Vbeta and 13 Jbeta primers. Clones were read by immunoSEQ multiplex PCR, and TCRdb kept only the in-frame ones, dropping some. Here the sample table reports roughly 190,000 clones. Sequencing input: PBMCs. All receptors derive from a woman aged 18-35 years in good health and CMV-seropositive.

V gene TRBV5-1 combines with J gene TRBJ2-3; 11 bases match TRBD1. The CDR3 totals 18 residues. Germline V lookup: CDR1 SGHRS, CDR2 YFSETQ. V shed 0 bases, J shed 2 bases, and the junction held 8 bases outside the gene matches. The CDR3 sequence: CASSLAGTGGDFTDTQYF. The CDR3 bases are TGCGCCAGCAGCTTGGCAGGGACAGGGGGGGATTTCACAGATACGCAGTATTTT.

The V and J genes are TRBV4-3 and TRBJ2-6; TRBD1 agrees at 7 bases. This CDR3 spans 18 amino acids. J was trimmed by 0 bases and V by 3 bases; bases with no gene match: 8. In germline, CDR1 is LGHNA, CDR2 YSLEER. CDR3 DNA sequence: TGCGCCAGCAGCCATACAGGGGCAATGAGCTCTGGGGCCAACGTCCTGACTTTC. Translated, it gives CASSHTGAMSSGANVLTF.

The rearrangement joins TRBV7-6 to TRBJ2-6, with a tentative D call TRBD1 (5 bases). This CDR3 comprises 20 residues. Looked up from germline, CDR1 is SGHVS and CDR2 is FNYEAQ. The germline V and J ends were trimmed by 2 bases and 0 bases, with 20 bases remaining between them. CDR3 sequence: CASSLRPLQDLPSGANVLTF. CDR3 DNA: TGTGCCAGCAGCTTACGGCCCCTACAGGATTTGCCCTCTGGGGCCAACGTCCTGACTTTC.

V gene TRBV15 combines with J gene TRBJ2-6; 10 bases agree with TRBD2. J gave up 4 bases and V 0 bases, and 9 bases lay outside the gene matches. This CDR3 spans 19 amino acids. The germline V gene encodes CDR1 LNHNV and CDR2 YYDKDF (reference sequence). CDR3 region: CATSRDVSGGAPGANVLTF. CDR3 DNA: TGTGCCACCAGCAGAGACGTGAGCGGGGGGGCCCCCGGGGCCAACGTCCTGACTTTC.

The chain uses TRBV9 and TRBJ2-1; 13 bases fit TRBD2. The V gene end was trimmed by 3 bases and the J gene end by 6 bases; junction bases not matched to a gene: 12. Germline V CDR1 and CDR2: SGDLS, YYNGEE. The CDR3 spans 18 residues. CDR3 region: CASSGLAGGLGGSNEQFF. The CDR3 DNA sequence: TGTGCCAGCAGCGGACTAGCGGGGGGCCTGGGTGGATCCAATGAGCAGTTCTTC.

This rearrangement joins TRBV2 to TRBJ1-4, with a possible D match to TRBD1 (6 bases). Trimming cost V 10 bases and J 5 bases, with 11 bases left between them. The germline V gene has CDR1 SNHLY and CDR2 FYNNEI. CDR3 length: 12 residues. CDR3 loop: CAIRQENEKLFF. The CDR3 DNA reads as TGTGCCATCAGACAGGAGAATGAAAAACTGTTTTTT.

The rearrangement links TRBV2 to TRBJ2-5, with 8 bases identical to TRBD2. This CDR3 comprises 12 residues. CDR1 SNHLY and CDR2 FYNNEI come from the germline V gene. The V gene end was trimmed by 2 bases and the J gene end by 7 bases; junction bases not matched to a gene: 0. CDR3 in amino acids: CASSELAGTQYF. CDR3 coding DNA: TGTGCCAGCAGTGAACTAGCGGGGACCCAGTACTTC.

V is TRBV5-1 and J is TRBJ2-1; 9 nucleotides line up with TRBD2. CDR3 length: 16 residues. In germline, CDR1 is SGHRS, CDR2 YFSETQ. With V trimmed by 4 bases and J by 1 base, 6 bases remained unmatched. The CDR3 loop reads CASSLGSGGSYNEQFF. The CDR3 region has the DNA TGCGCCAGCAGCCTCGGGAGCGGGGGGTCCTACAATGAGCAGTTCTTC. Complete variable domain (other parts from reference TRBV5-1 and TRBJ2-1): KAGVTQTPRYLIKTRGQQVTLSCSPISGHRSVSWYQQTPGQGLQFLFEYFSETQRNKGNFPGRFSGRQFSNSRSEMNVSTLELGDSALYLCASSLGSGGSYNEQFFGPGTRLTVL.

The CDR3 is CASSLGRQGVNTGELFF. CDR3 nucleotide sequence: TGTGCCAGCAGCTTAGGTCGACAGGGAGTAAACACCGGGGAGCTGTTTTTT. This chain links TRBV7-8 with TRBJ2-2; 7 positions agree with TRBD1. The CDR3 consists of 17 residues. Unmatched junction bases numbered 7, after V lost 1 base and J lost 2 bases. CDR1 is SGHVS, CDR2 FQNEAQ, per germline. Supplemented by reference TRBV7-8 and TRBJ2-2, the full variable domain reads GAGVSQSPRYKVAKRGQDVALRCDPISGHVSLFWYQQALGQGPEFLTYFQNEAQLDKSGLPSDRFFAERPEGSVSTLKIQRTQQEDSAVYLCASSLGRQGVNTGELFFGEGSRLTVL.

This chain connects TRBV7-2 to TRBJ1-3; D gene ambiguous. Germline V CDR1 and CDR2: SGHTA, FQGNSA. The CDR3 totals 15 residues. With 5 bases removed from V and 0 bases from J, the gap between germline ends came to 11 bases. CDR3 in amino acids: CASSAAKRSGNTIYF. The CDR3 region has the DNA TGTGCCAGCAGCGCCGCCAAGCGCTCTGGAAACACCATATATTTT.

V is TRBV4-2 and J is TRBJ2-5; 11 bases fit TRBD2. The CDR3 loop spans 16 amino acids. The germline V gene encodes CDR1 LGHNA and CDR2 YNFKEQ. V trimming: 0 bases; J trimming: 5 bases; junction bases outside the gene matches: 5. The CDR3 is CASSQESSGGLETQYF. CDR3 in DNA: TGTGCCAGCAGCCAAGAGTCTAGCGGGGGGCTGGAGACCCAGTACTTC.

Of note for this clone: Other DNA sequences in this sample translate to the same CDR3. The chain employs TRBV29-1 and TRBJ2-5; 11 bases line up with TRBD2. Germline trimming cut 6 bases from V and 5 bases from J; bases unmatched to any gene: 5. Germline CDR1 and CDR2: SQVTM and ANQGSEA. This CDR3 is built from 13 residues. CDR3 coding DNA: TGCAGCGTCCTGGGACTAGCGGTTGAGACCCAGTACTTC. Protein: CSVLGLAVETQYF.

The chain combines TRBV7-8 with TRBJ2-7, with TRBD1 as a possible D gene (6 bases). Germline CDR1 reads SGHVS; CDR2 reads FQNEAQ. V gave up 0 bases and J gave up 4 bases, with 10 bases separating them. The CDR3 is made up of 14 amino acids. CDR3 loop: CASSLAGTRYEQYF. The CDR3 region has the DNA TGTGCCAGCAGCTTAGCTGGGACACGTTACGAGCAGTACTTC.

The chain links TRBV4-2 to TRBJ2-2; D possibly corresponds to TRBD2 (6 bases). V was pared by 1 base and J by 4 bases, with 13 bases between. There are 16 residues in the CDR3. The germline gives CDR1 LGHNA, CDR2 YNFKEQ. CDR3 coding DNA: TGTGCCAGCAGCCAAGGGACTATCCGCGGCACCGGGGAGCTGTTTTTT. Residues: CASSQGTIRGTGELFF.

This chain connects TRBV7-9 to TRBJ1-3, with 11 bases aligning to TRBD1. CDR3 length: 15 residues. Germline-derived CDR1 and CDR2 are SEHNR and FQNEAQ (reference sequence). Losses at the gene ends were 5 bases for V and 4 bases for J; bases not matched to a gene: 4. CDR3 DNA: TGTGCCAGCAGCAGAGGGACAGGGGGAGGAAACACCATATATTTT. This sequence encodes CASSRGTGGGNTIYF.

The CDR3 sequence: CASSHGDRGRTEAFF. The CDR3 nucleotides read TGCGCCAGCAGCCACGGCGACAGAGGAAGGACTGAAGCTTTCTTT. The chain couples TRBV4-3 to TRBJ1-1; a weak D match, TRBD1 (5 bases). Deletions cut 3 bases from V and 5 bases from J, with 16 bases between. CDR1 is LGHNA and CDR2 is YSLEER in the germline V gene. The CDR3 spans 15 residues.

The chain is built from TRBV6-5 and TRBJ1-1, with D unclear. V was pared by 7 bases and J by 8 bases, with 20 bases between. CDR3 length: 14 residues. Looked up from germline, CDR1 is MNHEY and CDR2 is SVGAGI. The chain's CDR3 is CASTRGHETTEAFF. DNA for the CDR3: TGTGCCAGCACCCGAGGCCATGAAACCACCGAAGCTTTCTTT.

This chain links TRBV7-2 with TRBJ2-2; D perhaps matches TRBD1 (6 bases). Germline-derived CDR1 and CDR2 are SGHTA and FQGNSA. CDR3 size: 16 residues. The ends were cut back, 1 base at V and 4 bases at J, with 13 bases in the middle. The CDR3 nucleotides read TGTGCCAGCAGCTTAGTTGCTGGGGGCCGCACCGGGGAGCTGTTTTTT. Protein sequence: CASSLVAGGRTGELFF.

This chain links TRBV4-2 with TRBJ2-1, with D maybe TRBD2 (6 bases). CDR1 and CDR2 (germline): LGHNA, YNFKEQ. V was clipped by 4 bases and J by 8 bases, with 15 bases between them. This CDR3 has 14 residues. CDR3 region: CASSRTTRVDEQFF. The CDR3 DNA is TGTGCCAGCAGCCGAACGACTAGGGTCGATGAGCAGTTCTTC.

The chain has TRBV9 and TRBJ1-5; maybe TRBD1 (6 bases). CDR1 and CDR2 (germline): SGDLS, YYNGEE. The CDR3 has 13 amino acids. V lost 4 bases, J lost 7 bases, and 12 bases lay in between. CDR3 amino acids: CASSRGGGQPQHF. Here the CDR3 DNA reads TGTGCCAGCAGCCGGGGGGGCGGCCAGCCCCAGCATTTT.

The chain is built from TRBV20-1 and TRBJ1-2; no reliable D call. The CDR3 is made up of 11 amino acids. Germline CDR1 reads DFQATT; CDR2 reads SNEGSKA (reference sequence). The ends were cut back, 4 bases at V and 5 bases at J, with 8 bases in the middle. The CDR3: CSATRGYGYTF. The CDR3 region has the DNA TGCAGTGCTACCCGAGGATATGGCTACACCTTC.

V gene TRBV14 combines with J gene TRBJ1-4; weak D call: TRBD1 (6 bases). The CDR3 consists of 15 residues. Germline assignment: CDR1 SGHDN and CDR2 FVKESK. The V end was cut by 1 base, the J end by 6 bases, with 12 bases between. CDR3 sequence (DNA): TGTGCCAGCAGCCAAGCGACAGGCTTATATGAAAAACTGTTTTTT. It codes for CASSQATGLYEKLFF.

The CDR3 sequence: CASSAQGASDTQYF. In DNA, the CDR3 is TGCGCCAGCAGCGCCCAAGGGGCATCAGATACGCAGTATTTT. The V gene is TRBV5-1, the J gene TRBJ2-3; perhaps TRBD1 as D (5 bases). The V and J ends lost 4 bases and 4 bases respectively, with 13 bases between them. CDR3 length: 14 residues. From germline, CDR1 is SGHRS and CDR2 YFSETQ. Filled out from reference TRBV5-1 and TRBJ2-3, the complete variable domain reads KAGVTQTPRYLIKTRGQQVTLSCSPISGHRSVSWYQQTPGQGLQFLFEYFSETQRNKGNFPGRFSGRQFSNSRSEMNVSTLELGDSALYLCASSAQGASDTQYFGPGTRLTVL.

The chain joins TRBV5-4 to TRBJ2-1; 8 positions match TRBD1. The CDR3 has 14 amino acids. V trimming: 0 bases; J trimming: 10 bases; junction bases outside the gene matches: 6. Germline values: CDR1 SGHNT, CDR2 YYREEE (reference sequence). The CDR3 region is CASSLDQGAREQFF. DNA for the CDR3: TGTGCCAGCAGCTTGGATCAGGGGGCACGAGAGCAGTTCTTC.

The CDR3 DNA is TGTGCCACGGGACTAGCGGCGGCCCAAGAGACCCAGTACTTC. Encoded protein: CATGLAAAQETQYF. The gene calls are TRBV2 and TRBJ2-5, with TRBD2 matching over 11 bases. With V trimmed by 10 bases and J by 1 base, 5 bases remained unmatched. The V gene's germline CDR1 is SNHLY and CDR2 FYNNEI. This CDR3 is 14 amino acids long.

The DNA for the CDR3 is TGTGCCAGCAGTGAGATCGGGGTAAGCTCCTACAATGAGCAGTTCTTC. Translating gives CASSEIGVSSYNEQFF. The chain joins TRBV2 to TRBJ2-1; TRBD2 might be the D (5 bases). V was pared by 3 bases and J by 0 bases, with 12 bases between. The V gene's germline CDR1 is SNHLY and CDR2 FYNNEI. This CDR3 comprises 16 residues. Full variable domain (outside the CDR3, taken from reference TRBV2 and TRBJ2-1): EPEVTQTPSHQVTQMGQEVILRCVPISNHLYFYWYRQILGQKVEFLVSFYNNEISEKSEIFDDQFSVERPDGSNFTLKIRSTKLEDSAMYFCASSEIGVSSYNEQFFGPGTRLTVL.

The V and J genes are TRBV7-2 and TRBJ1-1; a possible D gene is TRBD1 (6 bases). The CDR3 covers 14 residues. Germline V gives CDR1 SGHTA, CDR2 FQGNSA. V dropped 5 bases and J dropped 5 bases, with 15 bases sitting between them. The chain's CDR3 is CASSNSQGRTEAFF. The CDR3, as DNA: TGTGCCAGCAGCAATTCACAGGGTCGTACTGAAGCTTTCTTT.

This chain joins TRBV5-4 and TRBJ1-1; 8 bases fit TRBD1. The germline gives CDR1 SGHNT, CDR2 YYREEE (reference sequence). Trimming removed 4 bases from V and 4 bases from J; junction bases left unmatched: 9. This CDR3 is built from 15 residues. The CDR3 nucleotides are TGTGCCAGCAGCCTGGAGACAGGGGCGGGCACTGAAGCTTTCTTT. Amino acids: CASSLETGAGTEAFF.

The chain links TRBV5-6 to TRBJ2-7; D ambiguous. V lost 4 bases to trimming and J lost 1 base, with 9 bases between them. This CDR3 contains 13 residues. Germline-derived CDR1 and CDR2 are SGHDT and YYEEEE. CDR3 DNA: TGTGCCAGCAGCCCGGGTTTTTCCTACGAGCAGTACTTC. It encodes CASSPGFSYEQYF.

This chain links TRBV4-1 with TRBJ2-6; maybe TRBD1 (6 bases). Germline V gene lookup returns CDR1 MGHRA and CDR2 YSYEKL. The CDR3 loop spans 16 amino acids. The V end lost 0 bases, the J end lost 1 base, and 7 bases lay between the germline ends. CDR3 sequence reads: CASSQDQGSGANVLTF. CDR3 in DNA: TGCGCCAGCAGCCAAGATCAGGGGTCTGGGGCCAACGTCCTGACTTTC.

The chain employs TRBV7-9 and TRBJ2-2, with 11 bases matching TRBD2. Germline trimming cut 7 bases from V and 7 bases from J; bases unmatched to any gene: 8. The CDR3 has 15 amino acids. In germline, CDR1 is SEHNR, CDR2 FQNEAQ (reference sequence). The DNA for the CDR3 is TGTGCCAGCATTACCGAGGGACTAGCGGTCGGGGAGCTGTTTTTT. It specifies CASITEGLAVGELFF.